This TCR beta chain derives from a study of cytomegalovirus exposure and HLA in healthy donors. The sample holds a few counts of this clone. From germline, CDR1 is SGHNT and CDR2 YENEEA. V was trimmed by 9 bases and J by 8 bases, leaving 10 bases between them. The CDR3 is made up of 10 amino acids. PCR primers comprised 60 Vbeta and 13 Jbeta primers. TCRdb keeps only in-frame clones here, not all; method: immunoSEQ multiplex PCR. The sample carries 150,000 to 200,000 clones, about 71% recorded once. The specimen was PBMCs. This sequence originates from a man aged 45-65 years in good health and CMV-seronegative. The chain uses TRBV11-3 and TRBJ1-1, with D hard to call. The CDR3 region has the DNA TGTGCCAGGGCTGGCGGAGAAGCTTTCTTT. It specifies CARAGGEAFF. The full variable domain, with the rest looked up from reference TRBV11-3 and TRBJ1-1, is EAGVVQSPRYKIIEKKQPVAFWCNPISGHNTLYWYLQNLGQGPELLIRYENEEAVDDSQLPKDRFSAERLKGVDSTLKIQPAELGDSAVYLCARAGGEAFFGQGTRLTVV.